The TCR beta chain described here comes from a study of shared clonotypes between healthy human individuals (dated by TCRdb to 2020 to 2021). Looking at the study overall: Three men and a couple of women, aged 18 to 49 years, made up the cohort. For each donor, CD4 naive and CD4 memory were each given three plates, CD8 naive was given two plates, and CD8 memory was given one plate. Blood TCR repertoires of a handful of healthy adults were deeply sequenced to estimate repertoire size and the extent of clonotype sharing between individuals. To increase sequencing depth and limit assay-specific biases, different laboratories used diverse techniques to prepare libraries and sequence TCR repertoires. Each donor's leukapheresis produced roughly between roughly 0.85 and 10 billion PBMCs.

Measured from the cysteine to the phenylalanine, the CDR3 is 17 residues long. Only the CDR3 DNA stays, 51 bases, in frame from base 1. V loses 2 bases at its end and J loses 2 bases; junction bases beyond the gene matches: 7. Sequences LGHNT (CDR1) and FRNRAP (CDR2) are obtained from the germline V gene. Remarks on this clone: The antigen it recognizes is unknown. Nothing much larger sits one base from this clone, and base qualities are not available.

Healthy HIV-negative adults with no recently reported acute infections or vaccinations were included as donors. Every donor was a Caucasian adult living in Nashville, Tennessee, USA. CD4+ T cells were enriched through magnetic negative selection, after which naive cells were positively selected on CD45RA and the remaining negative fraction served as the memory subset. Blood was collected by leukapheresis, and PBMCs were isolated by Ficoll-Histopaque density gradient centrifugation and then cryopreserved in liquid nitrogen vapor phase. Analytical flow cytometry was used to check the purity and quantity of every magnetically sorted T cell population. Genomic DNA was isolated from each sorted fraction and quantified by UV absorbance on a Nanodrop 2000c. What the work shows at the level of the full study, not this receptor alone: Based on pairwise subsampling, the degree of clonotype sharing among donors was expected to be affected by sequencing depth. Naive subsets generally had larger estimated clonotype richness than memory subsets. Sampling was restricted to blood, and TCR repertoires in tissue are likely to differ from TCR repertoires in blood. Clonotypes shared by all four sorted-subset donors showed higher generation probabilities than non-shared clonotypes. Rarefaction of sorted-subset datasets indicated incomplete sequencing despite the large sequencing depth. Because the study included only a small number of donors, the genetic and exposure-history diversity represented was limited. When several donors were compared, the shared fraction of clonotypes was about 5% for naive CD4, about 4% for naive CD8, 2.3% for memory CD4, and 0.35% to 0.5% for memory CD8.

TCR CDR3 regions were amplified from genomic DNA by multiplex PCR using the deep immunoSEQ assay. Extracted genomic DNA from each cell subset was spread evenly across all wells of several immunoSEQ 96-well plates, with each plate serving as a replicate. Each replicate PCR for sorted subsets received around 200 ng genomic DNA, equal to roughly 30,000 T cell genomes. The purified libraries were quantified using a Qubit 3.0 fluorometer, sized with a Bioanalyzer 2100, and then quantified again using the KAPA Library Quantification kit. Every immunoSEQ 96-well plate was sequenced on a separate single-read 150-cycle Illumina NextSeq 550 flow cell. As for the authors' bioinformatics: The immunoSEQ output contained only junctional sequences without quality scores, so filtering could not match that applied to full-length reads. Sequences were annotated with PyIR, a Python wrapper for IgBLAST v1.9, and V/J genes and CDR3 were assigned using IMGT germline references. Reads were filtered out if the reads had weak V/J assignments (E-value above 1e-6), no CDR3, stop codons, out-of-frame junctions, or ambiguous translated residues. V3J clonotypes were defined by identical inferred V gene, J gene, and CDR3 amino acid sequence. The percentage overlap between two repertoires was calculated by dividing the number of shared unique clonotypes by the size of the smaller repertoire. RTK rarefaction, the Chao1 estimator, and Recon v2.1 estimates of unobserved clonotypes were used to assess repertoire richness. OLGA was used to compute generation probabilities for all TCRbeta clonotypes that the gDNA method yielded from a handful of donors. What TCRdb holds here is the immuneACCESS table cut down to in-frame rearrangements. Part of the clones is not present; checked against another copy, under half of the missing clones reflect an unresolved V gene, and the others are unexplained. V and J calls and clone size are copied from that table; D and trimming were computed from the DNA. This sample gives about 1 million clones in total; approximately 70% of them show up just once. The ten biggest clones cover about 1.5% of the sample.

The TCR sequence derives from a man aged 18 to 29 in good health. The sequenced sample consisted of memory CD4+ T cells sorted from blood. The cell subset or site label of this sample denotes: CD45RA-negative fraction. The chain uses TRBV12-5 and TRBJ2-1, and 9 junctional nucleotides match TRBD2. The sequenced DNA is TGTGCTAGTGGTTTGTTCTTGGCTAGCGGGACCTACAATGAGCAGTTCTTC. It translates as CASGLFLASGTYNEQFF.